Following are 10 T cell receptor beta chains from one sample sequenced in a study of post-analysis software for immune sequencing data. Study conclusions and caveats: Controls had lower frequencies than patients of roughly five TRBV segments, which included TRBV5-6, TRBV5-1 and TRBV20-1.

Unique molecular identifiers tagged the TCR beta cDNA libraries. Via MiXCR, TCRdb re-called the PCR reads, giving one row per CDR3 protein. The sample gives fewer than 850,000 distinct CDR3 sequences, less than 35% of which show up once; more than 0.45% is in the top ten. The antigens for these receptors are not known. Sequenced sample: blood. The receptors stem from a girl under 18 with multiple sclerosis.

Concerning this clonotype: The junction does not match germline at one end; this may be a read error. This sequence joins TRBV6-5 and TRBJ2-7, with D maybe TRBD2 (6 bases). This CDR3 region has 15 residues. Looked up from germline, CDR1 is MNHEY and CDR2 is SVGAGI. DNA for the CDR3: TGTGCCAGCACCCCATGGCGGGGCCTCTCCAACGAGCAGTACTTC. Encoded protein: CASTPWRGLSNEQYF.

V and J are TRBV9 and TRBJ2-2, with 11 nucleotides matching TRBD2. This CDR3 region has 19 residues. Germline V gene lookup returns CDR1 SGDLS and CDR2 YYNGEE. Unmatched junction bases numbered 16, after V lost 3 bases and J lost 6 bases. The DNA for the CDR3 is TGTGCCAGCAGCGAACATAGAGGACTAGCGGGCCCTCCTTCCGGGGAGCTGTTTTTT. Residues: CASSEHRGLAGPPSGELFF.

On this clonotype: This may be a read error, as it is one base from a much larger clone. This chain uses TRBV4-3 with TRBJ2-7, with D possibly matching TRBD1 (5 bases). Trimming cost V 0 bases and J 3 bases, with 12 bases left between them. This CDR3 has 15 residues. Per the germline V gene, CDR1 is LGHNA and CDR2 is YSLEER. The DNA of the CDR3 is TGCGCCAGCAGCCAAGACGACAGACCATACTACGAGCAGTACTTC. Translated, it gives CASSQDDRPYYEQYF.

This clonotype was counted a few times. The chain couples TRBV7-9 to TRBJ2-3; D perhaps matches TRBD1 (6 bases). This CDR3 has 16 amino acids. Looked up from germline, CDR1 is SEHNR and CDR2 is FQNEAQ (reference sequence). Trimming removed 4 bases at V and 6 bases at J, with 20 bases between. The CDR3 DNA reads TGTGCCAGCAGCTCGCGGACAGTTGGCCTAAGGGATACGCAGTATTTT. Protein sequence: CASSSRTVGLRDTQYF.

This clonotype was seen a few times. The chain employs TRBV7-9 and TRBJ2-1; 13 bases fit TRBD2. With V trimmed by 3 bases and J by 8 bases, 4 bases remained unmatched. The germline gives CDR1 SEHNR, CDR2 FQNEAQ (reference sequence). The CDR3 runs 15 residues. The CDR3 region is CASSLTSGRLYEQFF. The CDR3 nucleotides read TGTGCCAGCAGCTTGACTAGCGGGAGGTTATATGAGCAGTTCTTC.

The rearrangement links TRBV6-5 to TRBJ2-1; 8 nucleotides line up with TRBD2. Germline trimming cut 4 bases from V and 7 bases from J; bases unmatched to any gene: 15. This CDR3 spans 17 amino acids. Germline lookup yields CDR1 MNHEY and CDR2 SVGAGI. The CDR3 sequence is CASSLSFSGERLNEQFF. CDR3 DNA: TGTGCCAGCAGTTTATCCTTTAGCGGGGAGAGGTTGAATGAGCAGTTCTTC.

Points on this clonotype: This may stem from a read error, because a much larger clone lies one nucleotide away. CDR3 residues: CASSLVLSGLGNEKRFF. CDR3 nucleotide sequence: TGTGCCAGCAGCTTAGTCCTTTCGGGTCTTGGGAATGAAAAACGGTTTTTT. The chain joins TRBV7-9 to TRBJ1-4; no firm D call. The germline V gene has CDR1 SEHNR and CDR2 FQNEAQ (reference sequence). CDR3 length: 17 amino acids.

CDR3 region: CASMTGHNNSPLHF. CDR3 nucleotides: TGTGCCAGCATGACAGGGCACAATAATTCACCCCTCCACTTT. This chain uses TRBV6-1 with TRBJ1-6, with TRBD1 identical over 7 bases. In germline, CDR1 is MNHNS, CDR2 SASEGT. V lost 7 bases to trimming and J lost 5 bases; unmatched junction nucleotides: 5. This CDR3 is built from 14 residues.

This clonotype has more than one count but fewer than ten. The chain recombines TRBV29-1 with TRBJ1-4, with 7 bases lining up with TRBD1. The trim removed 8 bases at V and 7 bases at J, leaving 7 bases unmatched. Looked up from germline, CDR1 is SQVTM and CDR2 is ANQGSEA. The CDR3 has 12 amino acids. Here the CDR3 DNA reads TGCAGCTTTCGGGACAGCTCTGAAAAACTGTTTTTT. Its translation is CSFRDSSEKLFF.

The chain is built from TRBV12-3 or TRBV12-4 and TRBJ1-3; 9 nucleotides agree with TRBD1. V shed 8 bases and J 4 bases; nucleotides not matched to a gene: 9. The CDR3 covers 15 residues. CDR3 region: CASGTTGGRGNTIYF. The CDR3 DNA follows: TGTGCCAGCGGCACAACAGGGGGCAGGGGAAACACCATATATTTT.